A single sample gave rise to the 19 T cell receptor beta chains below, sequenced in a study of PD-1 blockade in mismatch repair-deficient tumors. Profiled with immunoSEQ multiplex PCR; TCRdb holds only in-frame clones, not every one. The table lists approximately 120,000 clones, around 83% of them singletons. Material: peripheral blood, obtained 44 weeks after starting pembrolizumab. These receptor sequences come from an adult with mismatch repair-deficient cancer.

The chain joins TRBV6-5 to TRBJ2-4; TRBD2 might be the D (6 bases). Germline V CDR1 and CDR2: MNHEY, SVGAGI. V was cut by 6 bases and J by 7 bases, with 16 bases left in between. The CDR3 length is 14 residues. The CDR3 reads CASSRGGGLNIQYF. DNA of the CDR3: TGTGCCAGCAGCAGAGGTGGAGGGTTGAACATTCAGTACTTC.

This clone has only one observation. This chain connects TRBV28 to TRBJ2-7; 9 bases line up with TRBD1. J gave up 0 bases and V 6 bases, and 15 bases lay outside the gene matches. This CDR3 has 18 residues. Germline V gene lookup returns CDR1 MDHEN and CDR2 SYDVKM. The DNA of the CDR3 is TGTGCCAGCAGATCTATCTTCATAGGGACAGGGCCCTCCTACGAGCAGTACTTC. Translated: CASRSIFIGTGPSYEQYF.

V and J are TRBV11-3 and TRBJ2-5; TRBD2 matches at 7 bases. With V trimmed by 1 base and J by 1 base, 12 bases remained unmatched. The CDR3 spans 18 residues. Germline lookup yields CDR1 SGHNT and CDR2 YENEEA. The CDR3 DNA follows: TGTGCCAGCAGCTTAGCGGTTTGGGGCCTAGCGGCCCAAGAGACCCAGTACTTC. Translating it yields CASSLAVWGLAAQETQYF.

This clone was seen only once. The rearrangement joins TRBV15 to TRBJ2-7; D perhaps matches TRBD2 (6 bases). The CDR3 is 14 amino acids. Germline V gene data show CDR1 as LNHNV and CDR2 as YYDKDF (reference sequence). The V end lost 5 bases, the J end lost 3 bases, and 14 bases lay between the germline ends. CDR3 loop: CATSQVGRGYEQYF. The CDR3 nucleotides are TGTGCCACCAGCCAGGTGGGGCGGGGCTACGAGCAGTACTTC.

The chain is built from TRBV6-1 and TRBJ2-7; a weak D match, TRBD1 (6 bases). The CDR3 totals 13 residues. Germline CDR1 and CDR2: MNHNS and SASEGT. Trimming removed 5 bases from V and 1 base from J, with 9 bases in between. The CDR3 DNA follows: TGTGCCAGCAGTTTAACAGGGTCCTACGAGCAGTACTTC. Residues: CASSLTGSYEQYF.

The rearrangement links TRBV10-3 to TRBJ1-4; 7 nucleotides agree with TRBD1. This CDR3 spans 16 amino acids. Per germline, CDR1 ENHRY and CDR2 SYGVKD. Trimming took 4 bases from V and 3 from J; bases not matched to a gene: 8. The CDR3 is CAISATGEAANEKLFF. In DNA, the CDR3 is TGTGCCATCAGTGCTACAGGGGAGGCGGCTAATGAAAAACTGTTTTTT.

The CDR3 DNA reads TGTGCCAGCAGTGACCGGGGCTTCACTGAAGCTTTCTTT. This encodes CASSDRGFTEAFF. The V gene is TRBV6-1, the J gene TRBJ1-1; TRBD1 is a possible D gene (5 bases). Per the germline V gene, CDR1 is MNHNS and CDR2 is SASEGT. V gave up 3 bases and J gave up 4 bases, with 9 bases separating them. The CDR3 covers 13 residues.

V usage is TRBV9 and J usage is TRBJ2-7, with 8 bases aligning to TRBD1. V was pared by 4 bases and J by 4 bases, with 7 bases of the junction left unmatched. The V gene's germline CDR1 is SGDLS and CDR2 YYNGEE. The CDR3 is 14 residues long. In DNA, the CDR3 is TGTGCCAGCAGCCCACGGACAGGGCCTTACGAGCAGTACTTC. Protein: CASSPRTGPYEQYF.

V usage is TRBV7-9 and J usage is TRBJ1-3; D is uncertain. Germline CDR1 is SEHNR and CDR2 is FQNEAQ (reference sequence). CDR3 length: 15 amino acids. V dropped 5 bases and J dropped 0 bases, with 11 bases sitting between them. CDR3 bases: TGTGCCAGCAGCCCTACAAAGGACTCTGGAAACACCATATATTTT. This encodes CASSPTKDSGNTIYF.

The chain couples TRBV21-1 to TRBJ2-4; TRBD2, as called in the table, went unchecked against the DNA. TRBV21-1 is reported as a pseudogene. This CDR3 is 17 amino acids long. CDR3 coding DNA: TGTGCCAGCAGCAAAGTCGAGCTAGCGGGATCCAAAAACATTCAGTACTTC. The encoded protein is CASSKVELAGSKNIQYF.

The rearrangement links TRBV2 to TRBJ2-7; TRBD2 is a possible D gene (6 bases). The germline CDR1 and CDR2 sequences are SNHLY and FYNNEI. V was pared by 4 bases and J by 0 bases, with 16 bases between. The CDR3 extends over 16 amino acids. The CDR3, as DNA: TGTGCCAGCAGTGGACAGATAGCGGACCGCTCCTACGAGCAGTACTTC. It is translated as CASSGQIADRSYEQYF. Looking up the rest from reference TRBV2 and TRBJ2-7 gives the full variable domain: EPEVTQTPSHQVTQMGQEVILRCVPISNHLYFYWYRQILGQKVEFLVSFYNNEISEKSEIFDDQFSVERPDGSNFTLKIRSTKLEDSAMYFCASSGQIADRSYEQYFGPGTRLTVT.

The rearrangement links TRBV9 to TRBJ2-1; D uncertain. The V and J ends lost 0 bases and 0 bases respectively, with 7 bases between them. The germline gives CDR1 SGDLS, CDR2 YYNGEE. The CDR3 sequence is 15 residues long. Here the CDR3 DNA reads TGTGCCAGCAGCGTAGACCACCGCTCCTACAATGAGCAGTTCTTC. Its translation is CASSVDHRSYNEQFF.

The chain links TRBV5-1 to TRBJ1-2, with 7 bases aligning to TRBD1. Unmatched junction bases numbered 13, after V lost 0 bases and J lost 8 bases. Germline V CDR1 and CDR2: SGHRS, YFSETQ. This CDR3 has 16 amino acids. The CDR3 protein is CASSLETGRLSGGYTF. CDR3 sequence (DNA): TGCGCCAGCAGCTTGGAGACAGGGAGATTATCAGGGGGCTACACCTTC.

V usage is TRBV7-3 and J usage is TRBJ1-1; no firm D call. Per the germline V gene, CDR1 is SGHTA and CDR2 is FQGTGA. Trimming took off 0 bases at V and 11 bases at J, with 13 bases between the two ends. The CDR3 contains 13 residues. This CDR3 is CASSLTPTLGAFF. CDR3 DNA sequence: TGTGCCAGCAGCTTAACGCCTACCCTAGGGGCTTTCTTT.

V is TRBV19 and J is TRBJ1-5; TRBD1 agrees at 8 bases. The CDR3 totals 14 residues. The V segment lost 6 bases and the J segment 1 base; nucleotides outside the gene matches: 2. Germline values: CDR1 LNHDA, CDR2 SQIVND (reference sequence). CDR3 in DNA: TGTGCCAGTAGCCAGGGGGCGAGCAATCAGCCCCAGCATTTT. As protein: CASSQGASNQPQHF.

The V gene is TRBV5-1, the J gene TRBJ2-4; 11 bases are shared with TRBD1. Germline V gene sequence: CDR1 SGHRS, CDR2 YFSETQ. V shed 2 bases and J 0 bases; nucleotides not matched to a gene: 4. This CDR3 region has 17 residues. CDR3 amino acids: CASSFSGQGVAKNIQYF. For the CDR3, the DNA is TGCGCCAGCAGCTTCTCGGGACAGGGGGTAGCCAAAAACATTCAGTACTTC.

The V call is TRBV5-1, the J call TRBJ2-1; no definite D call. This CDR3 is built from 15 residues. Germline V gene lookup returns CDR1 SGHRS and CDR2 YFSETQ. Trimming took off 0 bases at V and 2 bases at J, with 9 bases between the two ends. Here the CDR3 reads CASSLAGQPYNEQFF. The CDR3 region has the DNA TGCGCCAGCAGCTTGGCTGGGCAACCCTACAATGAGCAGTTCTTC.

This chain uses TRBV2 with TRBJ2-7; D gene uncertain. CDR3 length: 14 amino acids. Trimming left V 4 bases short and J 0 bases short, with 10 bases between. Germline V lookup: CDR1 SNHLY, CDR2 FYNNEI. CDR3 amino acids: CASSGEANSYEQYF. CDR3 DNA: TGTGCCAGCAGTGGGGAAGCAAACTCCTACGAGCAGTACTTC.

The rearrangement joins TRBV18 to TRBJ2-5, with D unresolved. This CDR3 has 13 residues. The ends were cut back, 6 bases at V and 3 bases at J, with 11 bases in the middle. The germline gives CDR1 KGHSH, CDR2 LQKENI. In nucleotides, the CDR3 is TGTGCCAGCTCCAAGGTCCAGGAAGAGACCCAGTACTTC. As protein: CASSKVQEETQYF. The whole variable domain, filled in from reference TRBV18 and TRBJ2-5, reads NAGVMQNPRHLVRRRGQEARLRCSPMKGHSHVYWYRQLPEEGLKFMVYLQKENIIDESGMPKERFSAEFPKEGPSILRIQQVVRGDSAAYFCASSKVQEETQYFGPGTRLLVL.